This entry lists 5 T cell receptor beta chains sequenced from one sample in a study of identical twins. MiXCR, applied by TCRdb to the 5' RACE reads, yields one record per CDR3 protein. The data contain more than 400,000 distinct CDR3 sequences, about 15% of them singletons. These sequences were also reported in another study, on yellow fever vaccine responses in identical twins.

Sequences were obtained from CD4+ T cells sorted from blood. These receptor sequences come from a young woman in good health.

The chain employs TRBV12-5 and TRBJ1-1; 11 bases agree with TRBD1. V lost 5 bases and J lost 1; bases outside the gene matches: 6. Germline CDR1 and CDR2: LGHNT and FRNRAP. The CDR3 has 16 residues. The CDR3 DNA follows: TGTGCTAGTGGTCCGGACAGGGGGCGAGGGAACACTGAAGCTTTCTTT. It is translated as CASGPDRGRGNTEAFF.

This clonotype has only a few counts. This chain uses TRBV5-1 with TRBJ1-4, with D unclear. The germline CDR1 and CDR2 sequences are SGHRS and YFSETQ. The V end lost 4 bases, the J end lost 8 bases, and 9 bases lay between the germline ends. The CDR3 loop spans 12 amino acids. CDR3 nucleotides: TGCGCCAGCAGCCCCGGGCCCGAAAAACTGTTTTTT. This encodes CASSPGPEKLFF.

This clonotype has ten or more counts. V and J are TRBV9 and TRBJ2-2; D possibly corresponds to TRBD1 (6 bases). This CDR3 spans 15 amino acids. The V end lost 5 bases, the J end lost 0 bases, and 11 bases lay between the germline ends. Germline-derived CDR1 and CDR2 are SGDLS and YYNGEE. The CDR3: CASSSGTSNTGELFF. CDR3 bases: TGTGCCAGCAGTTCCGGGACATCGAACACCGGGGAGCTGTTTTTT.

This clonotype has at least ten counts. V and J are TRBV27 and TRBJ2-5; 9 nucleotides line up with TRBD2. This CDR3 has 15 residues. V shed 3 bases, J shed 4 bases, and the junction held 6 bases outside the gene matches. The germline V gene encodes CDR1 MNHEY and CDR2 SMNVEV (reference sequence). CDR3 sequence (DNA): TGTGCCAGCAGTTTTAGCGGGGGACTCTCAGAGACCCAGTACTTC. This gives the protein CASSFSGGLSETQYF.

This clonotype has only a few counts. This chain links TRBV7-9 with TRBJ1-1, with 7 nucleotides matching TRBD1. Unmatched junction bases numbered 10, after V lost 1 base and J lost 11 bases. The CDR3 is made up of 14 amino acids. Germline CDR1 is SEHNR and CDR2 is FQNEAQ (reference sequence). Here the CDR3 reads CASSLGDIRGTAFF. CDR3 in DNA: TGTGCCAGCAGCTTAGGGGATATCAGGGGGACGGCTTTCTTT.